The 16 T cell receptor beta chains reported below all come from one sample, sequenced in a study of response to subunit inactivated influenza vaccine. MiXCR, applied by TCRdb to the RT-PCR reads, yields one record per CDR3 protein. The repertoire holds around 850,000 distinct CDR3 sequences, with less than 20% as singletons. Sequenced material: PBMCs from blood, taken about 5 days after vaccination. The receptor source for this set is a man aged 50 or older who received an inactivated influenza vaccine.

This clonotype appeared once. Mismatch with germline at one junction end may stem from a read error. The chain combines TRBV18 with TRBJ2-2; tentative D call: TRBD2 (6 bases). The CDR3 runs to 14 residues. Germline lookup yields CDR1 KGHSH and CDR2 LQKENI. CDR3 region: CVSSPGLKGGELFF. As DNA, the CDR3 is TGTGTCAGCTCACCGGGACTCAAAGGCGGGGAGCTGTTTTTT.

The sample holds many counts of this clonotype. The genes are TRBV10-3 and TRBJ2-7; a weak D match, TRBD1 (5 bases). Germline CDR1 is ENHRY and CDR2 is SYGVKD. This CDR3 region has 16 residues. Between the trimmed V and J ends, which lost 6 bases and 0 bases, there was a span of 18 bases. The chain's CDR3 is CAIRSKTEDTSYEQYF. The CDR3, as DNA: TGTGCCATCAGATCAAAAACCGAGGACACCTCCTACGAGCAGTACTTC.

The rearrangement links TRBV7-2 to TRBJ2-3, with 10 bases matching TRBD2. This CDR3 contains 15 residues. The V segment lost 7 bases and the J segment 4 bases; nucleotides outside the gene matches: 8. Germline assignment: CDR1 SGHTA and CDR2 FQGNSA. The CDR3 bases are TGTGCCAGCACTACTGAGCGGGGGGGATCAGATACGCAGTATTTT. This translates into CASTTERGGSDTQYF.

This clonotype was counted many times. Sequence at one end of the junction differs from germline and may be a read error. The rearrangement joins TRBV4-3 to TRBJ2-7; D remains ambiguous. This CDR3 has 13 amino acids. Looked up from germline, CDR1 is LGHNA and CDR2 is YSLEER. Here the CDR3 DNA reads TGTGCCAGCAGCCAAGGCCGGAGCTACGAGCAGTACTTC. This gives the protein CASSQGRSYEQYF.

This rearrangement joins TRBV3-1 to TRBJ2-7; 11 nucleotides align to TRBD2. V shed 2 bases and J 7 bases; nucleotides not matched to a gene: 7. The CDR3 runs 15 residues. CDR1 LGHDT and CDR2 YNNKEL come from the germline V gene (reference sequence). The CDR3 DNA is TGTGCCAGCAGCCAACCGGGACTAGCGGAAGGTGAGCAGTACTTC. Translation: CASSQPGLAEGEQYF.

The chain is built from TRBV20-1 and TRBJ2-1, with 10 positions matching TRBD2. Germline trimming cut 6 bases from V and 1 base from J; bases unmatched to any gene: 3. Per germline, CDR1 DFQATT and CDR2 SNEGSKA (reference sequence). This CDR3 region has 14 residues. This CDR3 is CSAKLAGSYNEQFF. The CDR3 DNA sequence: TGCAGTGCAAAACTAGCGGGGTCCTACAATGAGCAGTTCTTC.

Only a few counts were recorded for this clonotype. The chain combines TRBV6-2 or TRBV6-3 with TRBJ2-7; tentative D call: TRBD2 (6 bases). V gave up 2 bases and J gave up 5 bases, with 10 bases separating them. The CDR3 runs to 13 residues. In germline, CDR1 is MNHEY, CDR2 SVGEGT. For the CDR3, the DNA is TGTGCCAGCAGTTACGCGGGGAGGCACGAGCAGTACTTC. Translating gives CASSYAGRHEQYF.

At least ten counts were recorded for this clonotype. V gene TRBV12-3 or TRBV12-4 combines with J gene TRBJ2-5, with D possibly matching TRBD1 (6 bases). This CDR3 has 13 residues. Trimming took 5 bases from V and 3 from J, leaving 10 bases between them. DNA of the CDR3: TGTGCCAGCAGTGTGGGGACAAAAGAGACCCAGTACTTC. This sequence encodes CASSVGTKETQYF.

DNA for the CDR3: TGTGCCATCAGTGAACAGGGGTTGGGGAATCAGCCCCAGCATTTT. It specifies CAISEQGLGNQPQHF. V is TRBV10-3 and J is TRBJ1-5, with 7 bases lining up with TRBD1. Germline lookup yields CDR1 ENHRY and CDR2 SYGVKD. This CDR3 has 15 residues. The V and J ends lost 3 bases and 4 bases, in that order; junction bases with no gene match: 6.

This clonotype was observed a few times. One end of the junction varies from germline; a read error may be responsible. CDR3 bases: TGTGCCAGCAGTTTAGCGAAGGGTTACGAGCAGTACTTC. This sequence encodes CASSLAKGYEQYF. The chain couples TRBV5-1 to TRBJ2-7, with D possibly TRBD2 on 5 matching bases. This CDR3 comprises 13 residues. Germline V CDR1 and CDR2: SGHRS, YFSETQ. The full variable domain, completed using reference TRBV5-1 and TRBJ2-7, is KAGVTQTPRYLIKTRGQQVTLSCSPISGHRSVSWYQQTPGQGLQFLFEYFSETQRNKGNFPGRFSGRQFSNSRSEMNVSTLELGDSALYLCASSLAKGYEQYFGPGTRLTVT.

Comment on this clonotype: One junction end does not reproduce the germline sequence, and a read error may be involved. The chain has TRBV7-2 and TRBJ2-1; 8 nucleotides align to TRBD2. The germline gives CDR1 SGHTA, CDR2 FQGNSA. The CDR3 length is 15 residues. CDR3 in DNA: TGTGTCAGCAGCTTTTCCGGGACTAGTTACAATGAGCAGTTCTTC. Encoded protein: CVSSFSGTSYNEQFF.

The CDR3 here is CASSPRAQGALANEQFF. The CDR3 region has the DNA TGCGCCAGCAGCCCGAGGGCGCAGGGGGCGTTGGCCAATGAGCAGTTCTTC. The rearrangement uses TRBV4-1 and TRBJ2-1, with TRBD1 matching 8 bases. Trimming removed 4 bases from V and 6 bases from J; junction bases left unmatched: 14. Germline V gives CDR1 MGHRA, CDR2 YSYEKL. The CDR3 totals 17 residues.

This clonotype has only a few counts. The rearrangement uses TRBV7-8 and TRBJ2-1; D unclear. Trimming removed 2 bases at V and 7 bases at J, with 9 bases between. This CDR3 contains 13 residues. The germline CDR1 and CDR2 sequences are SGHVS and FQNEAQ. CDR3 DNA: TGTGCCAGCAGCTTATGGATCGGGAATGAGCAGTTCTTC. This encodes CASSLWIGNEQFF.

This clonotype was seen ten or more times. The chain combines TRBV15 with TRBJ1-2; 7 positions agree with TRBD1. Trimming removed 0 bases from V and 8 bases from J; junction bases left unmatched: 9. The CDR3 runs to 15 residues. From germline, CDR1 is LNHNV and CDR2 YYDKDF (reference sequence). CDR3 region: CATSRDPRGQSGYTF. CDR3 sequence (DNA): TGTGCCACCAGCAGAGATCCAAGGGGACAGTCGGGCTACACCTTC.

V usage is TRBV4-3 and J usage is TRBJ2-5; 12 bases fit TRBD1. CDR3 length: 19 residues. The germline V gene has CDR1 LGHNA and CDR2 YSLEER. J gave up 0 bases and V 0 bases, and 8 bases lay outside the gene matches. The CDR3 DNA reads as TGCGCCAGCAGCCAAGACCCCCCTGGGACAGGGGGCTACCAAGAGACCCAGTACTTC. This translates into CASSQDPPGTGGYQETQYF.

The chain uses TRBV10-3 and TRBJ2-1; 7 nucleotides agree with TRBD1. The germline CDR1 and CDR2 sequences are ENHRY and SYGVKD. The CDR3 spans 15 residues. The J segment lost 4 bases and the V segment lost 4 bases, leaving 7 bases of the junction unmatched. The CDR3 reads CAISGAGDRYNEQFF. The CDR3 DNA sequence: TGTGCCATCAGTGGGGCCGGGGACAGATACAATGAGCAGTTCTTC.